Listed here are 26 T cell receptor beta chains from one sample, sequenced in a study of cytomegalovirus exposure and HLA in healthy donors. The PCR was carried out with 60 Vbeta primers and 13 Jbeta primers. Libraries were prepared by immunoSEQ multiplex PCR; TCRdb keeps only in-frame clonotypes and omits some of them. The data contain roughly 160,000 clones, approximately 88% of them singletons. Sequenced: PBMCs. The receptor source for this set is a boy between 2 and 10 years old in good health and CMV-seronegative.

This chain joins TRBV14 and TRBJ1-1; D is ambiguous. V dropped 0 bases and J dropped 1 base, with 12 bases sitting between them. CDR1 is SGHDN, CDR2 FVKESK, per germline. CDR3 length: 16 residues. The CDR3 nucleotides read TGTGCCAGCAGCCAAGACGGACTAATATCGAACACTGAAGCTTTCTTT. This translates into CASSQDGLISNTEAFF. Full variable domain (remainder filled in from reference TRBV14 and TRBJ1-1): EAGVTQFPSHSVIEKGQTVTLRCDPISGHDNLYWYRRVMGKEIKFLLHFVKESKQDESGMPNNRFLAERTGGTYSTLKVQPAELEDSGVYFCASSQDGLISNTEAFFGQGTRLTVV.

The chain uses TRBV6-5 and TRBJ1-3; no reliable D call. V was cut by 2 bases and J by 2 bases, with 7 bases left in between. The CDR3 has 14 amino acids. Germline V gene data show CDR1 as MNHEY and CDR2 as SVGAGI. In DNA form, the CDR3 reads TGTGCCAGCAGTTACGGAGGGCCTGGAAACACCATATATTTT. Translated: CASSYGGPGNTIYF.

The chain links TRBV27 to TRBJ1-1; 8 bases match TRBD1. Trimming removed 5 bases from V and 0 bases from J; junction bases left unmatched: 5. Germline-derived CDR1 and CDR2 are MNHEY and SMNVEV (reference sequence). CDR3 length: 15 amino acids. CDR3 loop: CASSLSGGVNTEAFF. The CDR3 DNA reads as TGTGCCAGCAGTCTCTCAGGGGGCGTGAACACTGAAGCTTTCTTT.

The chain's CDR3 is CASRPTNCCSYNEQFF. CDR3 nucleotides: TGTGCCAGCAGGCCTACGAATTGCTGCTCCTACAATGAGCAGTTCTTC. This rearrangement joins TRBV28 to TRBJ2-1; D gene unclear. Germline lookup yields CDR1 MDHEN and CDR2 SYDVKM. The CDR3 extends over 16 amino acids. The V gene lost 6 bases and the J gene lost 0 bases, with 15 bases spanning the gap.

V usage is TRBV5-4 and J usage is TRBJ2-2, with D perhaps matching TRBD2 (5 bases). CDR1 and CDR2 from the germline V gene are SGHNT and YYREEE (reference sequence). V shed 4 bases and J shed 6 bases, with 19 bases lying between them. This CDR3 is built from 16 residues. Here the CDR3 reads CASSPELAAAPGELFF. The CDR3 nucleotides read TGTGCCAGCAGCCCCGAGCTAGCTGCGGCACCCGGGGAGCTGTTTTTT.

CDR3 DNA sequence: TGTGCCAGCAGATCTAGTCGAGCGGGGGGCTACAATGAGCAGTTCTTC. It codes for CASRSSRAGGYNEQFF. The rearrangement links TRBV6-6 to TRBJ2-1, with 9 bases identical to TRBD2. V lost 6 bases and J lost 3; bases outside the gene matches: 9. The V gene's germline CDR1 is MNHNY and CDR2 SVGAGI (reference sequence). The CDR3 covers 16 residues.

The gene calls are TRBV9 and TRBJ2-1, with D hard to call. Germline CDR1 SGDLS, CDR2 YYNGEE. CDR3 length equals 17 residues. The V gene lost 0 bases and the J gene lost 3 bases, with 16 bases spanning the gap. The CDR3 region is CASSVVSVVADYNEQFF. The CDR3 region has the DNA TGTGCCAGCAGCGTAGTAAGTGTTGTAGCAGACTACAATGAGCAGTTCTTC.

This clone appeared once. The chain carries TRBV6-5 and TRBJ1-4; no definite D call. Trimming pared 6 bases from V and 10 bases from J, leaving 15 bases between. Germline V gives CDR1 MNHEY, CDR2 SVGAGI. The CDR3 spans 13 residues. The CDR3 region has the DNA TGTGCCAGCAGCCACCCGGGGTTAGGAAAACTGTTTTTT. The encoded protein is CASSHPGLGKLFF.

This clone was picked up a small number of times. The rearrangement links TRBV18 to TRBJ1-3; D is perhaps TRBD1 (6 bases). This CDR3 is 15 amino acids long. Between the trimmed V and J ends, which lost 4 bases and 4 bases, there was a span of 14 bases. CDR1 is KGHSH, CDR2 LQKENI, per germline. CDR3 sequence: CASSLQQGDGNTIYF. In nucleotides, the CDR3 is TGTGCCAGCTCACTGCAACAGGGAGACGGAAACACCATATATTTT.

This clone was picked up one time. Other nucleotide sequences in the sample specify the same CDR3. The CDR3 here is CASSIKRNTEAFF. CDR3 sequence (DNA): TGTGCCAGTAGTATAAAGAGAAACACTGAAGCTTTCTTT. V usage is TRBV19 and J usage is TRBJ1-1, with D uncertain. The CDR3 is 13 residues long. The germline CDR1 and CDR2 sequences are LNHDA and SQIVND (reference sequence). Trimming shortened V by 2 bases and J by 2 bases, and 6 bases separated the two germline ends.

CDR3 protein: CASSIGVTGSAEAFF. Here the CDR3 DNA reads TGTGCCAGTAGTATAGGGGTGACAGGGTCTGCTGAAGCTTTCTTT. This chain uses TRBV19 with TRBJ1-1, with 7 bases lining up with TRBD1. This CDR3 region has 15 residues. Germline V CDR1 and CDR2: LNHDA, SQIVND (reference sequence). V gave up 1 base and J gave up 6 bases; unmatched junction bases: 8.

CDR3 in amino acids: CASGTGEGGEQYV. The CDR3 bases are TGCGCCAGTGGGACAGGGGAAGGCGGGGAGCAGTACGTC. V and J are TRBV10-2 and TRBJ2-7; 10 bases align to TRBD1. The V and J ends lost 9 bases and 7 bases, in that order; junction bases with no gene match: 9. CDR1 and CDR2 from the germline V gene are WSHSY and SAAADI. The CDR3 runs to 13 residues.

V usage is TRBV30 and J usage is TRBJ2-2, with D perhaps matching TRBD1 (5 bases). V dropped 2 bases and J dropped 9 bases, with 13 bases sitting between them. Looked up from germline, CDR1 is GTSNPN and CDR2 is SVGIG (reference sequence). This CDR3 region has 13 residues. CDR3: CAWSLGPLRELFF. The CDR3, as DNA: TGTGCCTGGAGTTTGGGGCCACTCAGGGAGCTGTTTTTT.

The CDR3: CASSEGTSRRTNEQFF. CDR3 in DNA: TGTGCCAGCAGCGAAGGGACTTCTCGGAGGACAAATGAGCAGTTCTTC. This chain connects TRBV7-2 to TRBJ2-1, with D possibly matching TRBD2 (6 bases). The V gene lost 5 bases and the J gene lost 7 bases, with 21 bases spanning the gap. The V gene's germline CDR1 is SGHTA and CDR2 FQGNSA. CDR3 length equals 16 residues.

The rearrangement uses TRBV30 and TRBJ2-3; D might be TRBD2 (5 bases). Germline CDR1 reads GTSNPN; CDR2 reads SVGIG (reference sequence). V shed 5 bases and J shed 0 bases, with 12 bases lying between them. CDR3 length: 14 amino acids. The CDR3 region is CAWSTSKSTDTQYF. The CDR3 region has the DNA TGTGCCTGGTCCACTAGTAAGAGCACAGATACGCAGTATTTT.

This chain joins TRBV19 and TRBJ1-1; perhaps TRBD1 as D (5 bases). Between the trimmed V and J ends, which lost 6 bases and 4 bases, there was a span of 9 bases. The CDR3 runs to 12 residues. The germline gives CDR1 LNHDA, CDR2 SQIVND (reference sequence). The CDR3 is CASRLGGTEAFF. Here the CDR3 DNA reads TGTGCCAGTAGGCTCGGGGGCACTGAAGCTTTCTTT.

Concerning this clone: Other DNA sequences in the sample encode the same CDR3. V usage is TRBV6-6 and J usage is TRBJ2-7; TRBD2 matches at 8 bases. V shed 5 bases and J 3 bases; nucleotides not matched to a gene: 3. The CDR3 covers 13 residues. Germline lookup yields CDR1 MNHNY and CDR2 SVGAGI (reference sequence). CDR3 protein: CASSLGTSYEQYF. The CDR3 DNA reads TGTGCCAGCAGTCTCGGGACTAGCTACGAGCAGTACTTC.

The chain recombines TRBV6-1 with TRBJ2-7; D is ambiguous. The CDR3 loop spans 15 amino acids. Trimming stripped 0 bases from V and 2 bases from J, with 11 bases between. The germline gives CDR1 MNHNS, CDR2 SASEGT. CDR3 nucleotides: TGTGCCAGCAGTGAAGCGCAGTACAGAGCCTACGAGCAGTACGTC. As protein: CASSEAQYRAYEQYV.

The V gene is TRBV5-4, the J gene TRBJ2-3; 10 bases match TRBD2. The CDR3 contains 17 residues. Germline lookup yields CDR1 SGHNT and CDR2 YYREEE (reference sequence). Trimming removed 3 bases from V and 2 bases from J; junction bases left unmatched: 9. Here the CDR3 DNA reads TGTGCCAGCAGCTCACGGACTAGCGGCTCACTCACAGATACGCAGTATTTT. Translating gives CASSSRTSGSLTDTQYF.

This clone has just one count. This chain links TRBV9 with TRBJ2-3, with 13 bases lining up with TRBD2. CDR3 size: 18 residues. V gave up 0 bases and J gave up 1 base; unmatched junction bases: 5. CDR1 is SGDLS and CDR2 is YYNGEE in the germline V gene. CDR3 DNA: TGTGCCAGCAGCGTAGCTACGGGGACTAGCGGGGGCACAGATACGCAGTATTTT. This encodes CASSVATGTSGGTDTQYF. The whole variable domain, filled in from reference TRBV9 and TRBJ2-3, reads DSGVTQTPKHLITATGQRVTLRCSPRSGDLSVYWYQQSLDQGLQFLIQYYNGEERAKGNILERFSAQQFPDLHSELNLSSLELGDSALYFCASSVATGTSGGTDTQYFGPGTRLTVL.

The chain carries TRBV15 and TRBJ1-6; 8 bases are a match to TRBD1. Germline V gene sequence: CDR1 LNHNV, CDR2 YYDKDF (reference sequence). The V gene end was trimmed by 1 base and the J gene end by 9 bases; junction bases not matched to a gene: 2. The CDR3 has 14 amino acids. CDR3: CATSRGQGASPLHF. The CDR3 DNA reads as TGTGCCACCAGCAGAGGTCAGGGGGCTTCACCCCTCCACTTT.

This chain uses TRBV5-1 with TRBJ1-2; 7 nucleotides match TRBD1. V gave up 3 bases and J gave up 2 bases; unmatched junction bases: 10. Germline-derived CDR1 and CDR2 are SGHRS and YFSETQ. The CDR3 runs to 16 residues. DNA of the CDR3: TGCGCCAGCAGCTACCAACCGGGACAGCAAAACTATGGCTACACCTTC. Translated: CASSYQPGQQNYGYTF.

The genes are TRBV5-4 and TRBJ1-6, with D possibly being TRBD1 (6 bases). V dropped 2 bases and J dropped 4 bases, with 10 bases sitting between them. The CDR3 loop spans 15 amino acids. Germline CDR1 SGHNT, CDR2 YYREEE (reference sequence). The CDR3 nucleotides read TGTGCCAGCAGCTTTGACAGGATGTATAATTCACCCCTCCACTTT. Amino acid sequence: CASSFDRMYNSPLHF.

The genes are TRBV6-5 and TRBJ1-2; 7 bases are a match to TRBD1. V was clipped by 5 bases and J by 6 bases; unmatched bases: 12. Germline CDR1 reads MNHEY; CDR2 reads SVGAGI. The CDR3 covers 15 residues. The CDR3 protein is CASSPYDREEDGYTF. In nucleotides, the CDR3 is TGTGCCAGCAGTCCCTACGACAGGGAAGAGGATGGCTACACCTTC.

The chain joins TRBV5-4 to TRBJ2-1; 14 bases agree with TRBD2. The germline V gene has CDR1 SGHNT and CDR2 YYREEE (reference sequence). J was trimmed by 6 bases and V by 3 bases; bases with no gene match: 2. This CDR3 has 15 amino acids. CDR3 sequence: CASSSGTSGSNEQFF. DNA for the CDR3: TGTGCCAGCAGCTCGGGGACTAGCGGGAGCAATGAGCAGTTCTTC.

This clone was detected only a few times. V and J are TRBV30 and TRBJ2-1, with D possibly matching TRBD2 (6 bases). V shed 4 bases and J shed 10 bases, with 14 bases lying between them. The CDR3 is made up of 12 amino acids. CDR1 is GTSNPN and CDR2 is SVGIG in the germline V gene (reference sequence). CDR3 region: CAWIRGSGEQFF. The DNA of the CDR3 is TGTGCCTGGATCCGGGGTAGCGGAGAGCAGTTCTTC.